This T cell receptor beta chain is from a study of T-cell reconstitution after alpha-beta-depleted transplantation in children. At least ten counts were recorded for this clonotype. In germline, CDR1 is MNHEY, CDR2 SVGAGI. Deletions cut 8 bases from V and 5 bases from J, with 18 bases between. The length of the CDR3 is 14 residues. For TCRbeta, the library was prepared with unique molecular identifiers. Using its own MiXCR run on the PCR reads, TCRdb lists one record per CDR3 protein. The data contain 900,000 or so distinct CDR3 sequences, 16% of them singletons. The TCR was taken from a male patient between 10 and 17 years old who had a stem cell transplant for acute lymphoblastic leukemia, so the T cells may come from the graft donor. The chain has TRBV6-5 and TRBJ2-5; perhaps TRBD1 as D (6 bases). Sequenced material: PBMCs, mostly from graft donor cells, taken 360 days after TCRalphabeta/CD19-depleted stem cell transplant. CDR3 in DNA: TGTGCCAGCGGATACCCGTGGGACACGGAGACCCAGTACTTC. This translates into CASGYPWDTETQYF.